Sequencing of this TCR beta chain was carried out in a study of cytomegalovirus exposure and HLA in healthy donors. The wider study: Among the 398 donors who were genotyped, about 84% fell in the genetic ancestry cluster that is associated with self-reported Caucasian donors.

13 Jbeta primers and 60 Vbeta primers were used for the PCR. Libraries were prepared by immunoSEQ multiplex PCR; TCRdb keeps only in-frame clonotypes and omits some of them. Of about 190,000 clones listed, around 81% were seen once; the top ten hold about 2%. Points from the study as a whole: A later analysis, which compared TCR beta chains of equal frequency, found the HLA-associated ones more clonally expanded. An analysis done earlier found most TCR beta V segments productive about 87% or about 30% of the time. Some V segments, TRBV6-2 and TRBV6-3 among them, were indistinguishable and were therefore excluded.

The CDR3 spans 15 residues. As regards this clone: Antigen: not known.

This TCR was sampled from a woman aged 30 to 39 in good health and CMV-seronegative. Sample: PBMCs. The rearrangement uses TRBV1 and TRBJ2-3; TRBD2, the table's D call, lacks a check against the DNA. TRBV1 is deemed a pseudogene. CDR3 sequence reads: CTSSQATGVLDTQYF. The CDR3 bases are TGCACCAGCAGCCAAGCGACGGGAGTATTGGATACGCAGTATTTT.